This TCR beta chain was captured by sequencing in a study of cytomegalovirus exposure and HLA in healthy donors. Findings and limits, study-wide: Later on, an analysis tied 15,000 to 20,000 TCR beta sequences to HLA alleles at 0.05 false discovery rate.

PCR amplification relied on 60 Vbeta primers (plus 13 Jbeta primers). Sequencing was performed with immunoSEQ multiplex PCR; in TCRdb, only in-frame clones are kept and a portion is missing. The table has under 200,000 clones, approximately 79% seen once; the top ten hold less than 2.5%. In this sample, this clone turned up a few times. Antigen unknown. The V and J ends lost 4 bases and 1 base, in that order; junction bases with no gene match: 12. The germline CDR1 and CDR2 sequences are SGHTA and FQGNSA. The CDR3 has 18 residues. Sequencing was carried out using PBMCs. This sequence joins TRBV7-2 and TRBJ2-3; 9 bases map to TRBD2. This sequence originates from a male donor in good health and CMV-seronegative. Written as DNA, the CDR3 is TGTGCCAGCAGCTCAAAGGGTAGCGGGGGCTCTGGCACAGATACGCAGTATTTT. It encodes CASSSKGSGGSGTDTQYF.